The rows below give T cell receptor beta chains drawn from one sample of a study of T-cell memory formation after mild COVID-19. A single record per CDR3 protein comes from TCRdb applying MiXCR to the 5' RACE reads. This table holds about 440,000 distinct CDR3 sequences, 20% found once. Sequencing was done on a sample of PBMCs or a T cell subset sorted from them (not recorded which). These receptors were collected from an adult woman who had mild COVID-19 (a few samples of this study predate the infection). Cell type and time point are not known. The CDR3 runs from the conserved cysteine through the conserved F or W. Fields, in order: clone size, V gene, D gene, J gene, CDR3 protein, CDR3 DNA. D genes are given only for firm matches. Where a row states a size, it is once, few, many or the class of an expanded clone; other rows omit it.

>NA|TRBV12-5|NA|TRBJ1-2
CASGAGYGYTF
TGTGCTAGTGGAGCGGGCTATGGCTACACCTTC
>NA|TRBV19|TRBD2|TRBJ2-3
CASTPAGDTDTQYF
TGTGCCAGTACTCCAGCGGGGGACACAGATACGCAGTATTTT
>NA|TRBV7-9|NA|TRBJ2-4
CASSLDKGLKNIQYF
TGTGCCAGCAGCTTAGACAAGGGGTTAAAAAACATTCAGTACTTC
>NA|TRBV7-9|NA|TRBJ1-2
CASSLDFGPLNYGYTF
TGTGCCAGCAGCTTAGATTTCGGACCTCTGAACTATGGCTACACCTTC
>NA|TRBV7-2|NA|TRBJ1-4
CASSPSATNEKLFF
TGTGCCAGCAGCCCTAGTGCAACTAATGAAAAACTGTTTTTT
>NA|TRBV4-2|NA|TRBJ2-2
CASSSHPSSAGELFF
TGTGCCAGCAGCTCCCACCCCTCTAGCGCCGGGGAGCTGTTTTTT
>few|TRBV5-1|NA|TRBJ1-2
CASSEDNYGYTF
TGCGCCAGCAGCGAAGATAACTATGGCTACACCTTC
>NA|TRBV9|NA|TRBJ2-1
CASSGEQVGEQFF
TGTGCCAGCAGCGGGGAACAGGTCGGTGAGCAGTTCTTC
>NA|TRBV10-3|TRBD1|TRBJ1-2
CAINGQGEGGYTF
TGTGCCATCAACGGACAGGGTGAAGGTGGCTACACCTTC
>NA|TRBV30|TRBD1|TRBJ2-7
CAWSYLGTGNYEQYF
TGTGCCTGGAGCTACCTCGGGACAGGGAACTACGAGCAGTACTTC
>few|TRBV27|TRBD2|TRBJ2-1
CASSLLGPLRAGGPNNEQFF
TGTGCCAGCAGTTTACTAGGGCCCCTTAGAGCGGGGGGGCCAAACAATGAGCAGTTCTTC
>NA|TRBV19|NA|TRBJ2-2
CASSPRPGYTGELFF
TGTGCCAGTAGTCCCCGCCCAGGGTACACCGGGGAGCTGTTTTTT
>NA|TRBV7-9|NA|TRBJ2-5
CASSFWGSKETQYF
TGTGCCAGCAGCTTCTGGGGATCGAAAGAGACCCAGTACTTC
>many|TRBV7-6|TRBD1|TRBJ2-3
CASSLIPHRDRGRTDTQYF
TGTGCCAGCAGCCTAATCCCACACCGGGACAGGGGGCGAACAGATACGCAGTATTTT
>NA|TRBV12-3/TRBV12-4|NA|TRBJ2-7
CASSLTGTVDEQYF
TGTGCCAGCAGCCTCACCGGGACGGTGGACGAGCAGTACTTC
>NA|TRBV6-5|TRBD2|TRBJ2-5
CASSRLAGEGETQYF
TGTGCCAGCAGCCGACTAGCGGGAGAGGGAGAGACCCAGTACTTC
>few|TRBV7-9|NA|TRBJ1-1
CASSLFTGQEAFF
TGTGCCAGCAGCTTATTTACAGGCCAGGAGGCTTTCTTT
>NA|TRBV18|NA|TRBJ1-1
CASSPRDLNTEAFF
TGTGCCAGCTCACCACGGGACCTGAACACTGAAGCTTTCTTT
>few|TRBV12-3/TRBV12-4|TRBD1|TRBJ1-2
CASSRLALDRVDYGYTF
TGTGCCAGCAGCCGTCTCGCCCTGGACAGGGTGGACTATGGCTACACCTTC
>few|TRBV7-2|NA|TRBJ2-7
CASSDPPEQYF
TGTGCCAGCAGCGACCCCCCCGAGCAGTACTTC
>NA|TRBV7-8|TRBD2|TRBJ2-6
CASSHPGGVPSGANVLTF
TGTGCCAGCAGCCACCCTGGGGGGGTCCCATCTGGGGCCAACGTCCTGACTTTC
>few|TRBV4-2|TRBD2|TRBJ2-3
CASSQPGGLAEDTQYF
TGTGCCAGCAGCCAACCGGGGGGGCTAGCGGAAGATACGCAGTATTTT
>many|TRBV24-1|TRBD2|TRBJ2-5
CATSDAGTSEQETQYF
TGTGCCACCAGTGACGCAGGGACTAGCGAACAAGAGACCCAGTACTTC
>few|TRBV5-1|NA|TRBJ1-2
CASSFQVNYGYTF
TGCGCCAGCAGCTTTCAGGTTAACTATGGCTACACCTTC
>NA|TRBV24-1|NA|TRBJ1-2
CATSGGEYGYTF
TGTGCCACCAGTGGAGGGGAATACGGCTACACCTTC
>once|TRBV12-3/TRBV12-4|NA|TRBJ1-5
CASSLGGWSQPQHF
TGTGCCAGCAGTTTAGGGGGCTGGAGTCAGCCCCAGCATTTT
>few|TRBV27|NA|TRBJ2-3
CASSPDLRRSTDTQYF
TGTGCCAGCAGTCCTGACTTGAGACGAAGCACAGATACGCAGTATTTT
>few|TRBV6-5|NA|TRBJ2-2
CASSPDRYTGELFF
TGTGCCAGCAGCCCCGACAGATACACCGGGGAGCTGTTTTTT
>NA|TRBV19|NA|TRBJ1-2
CASNRGAALGYTF
TGTGCCAGTAACAGAGGGGCCGCCTTAGGCTACACCTTC
>few|TRBV7-6|TRBD1|TRBJ2-7
CASSAGTGGEYEQYF
TGTGCCAGCAGTGCCGGGACAGGGGGCGAGTACGAGCAGTACTTC
>few|TRBV3-1|TRBD2|TRBJ2-2
CASSQVLSSGGAGGELFF
TGTGCCAGCAGCCAAGTCCTCTCTAGCGGGGGGGCCGGCGGGGAGCTGTTTTTT
>few|TRBV7-7|NA|TRBJ2-5
CASSPVDEDQETQYF
TGTGCCAGCAGCCCAGTGGATGAGGACCAAGAGACCCAGTACTTC
>few|TRBV7-6|NA|TRBJ2-2
CASSLVVNTNTGELIF
TGTGCCAGCAGCTTAGTAGTGAATACGAACACCGGGGAGCTGATTTTT
>few|TRBV27|NA|TRBJ2-5
CASRGAGHRSQYF
TGTGCCAGCAGGGGAGCGGGCCACCGGTCCCAGTACTTC
>few|TRBV7-6|TRBD1|TRBJ1-3
CASSLAPGGTGNTIYF
TGTGCCAGCAGCTTAGCCCCAGGGGGAACTGGAAACACCATATATTTT
>NA|TRBV27|TRBD1|TRBJ1-2
CASRDLEDRPYGYTF
TGTGCCAGCAGAGACTTAGAGGACAGGCCTTATGGCTACACCTTC
>few|TRBV7-7|TRBD2|TRBJ2-5
CASSRGRLAGGETQYF
TGTGCTAGCAGCCGTGGGCGGCTAGCGGGAGGGGAGACCCAGTACTTC
>few|TRBV20-1|NA|TRBJ2-5
CSARGRAQETQYF
TGCAGTGCCCGGGGCAGGGCCCAAGAGACCCAGTACTTC
>NA|TRBV7-9|TRBD1|TRBJ1-5
CASSFGQGGQPQHF
TGTGCCAGCAGCTTTGGACAGGGAGGTCAGCCCCAGCATTTT
>NA|TRBV3-1|NA|TRBJ1-2
CASSQDLGVYF
TGTGCCAGCAGCCAAGATCTGGGGGTCTACTTC
>NA|TRBV12-3/TRBV12-4|NA|TRBJ2-1
CASSPPPVTAYNEQFF
TGTGCCAGCAGTCCCCCCCCGGTAACTGCTTACAATGAGCAGTTCTTC
>NA|TRBV4-3|NA|TRBJ1-2
CASSQVRGVGYTF
TGCGCCAGCAGCCAAGTTCGAGGGGTTGGCTACACCTTC
>NA|TRBV6-2/TRBV6-3|NA|TRBJ2-5
CASSRRDSLNRYQETQYF
TGTGCCAGCAGCCGCCGGGACTCCCTAAACCGTTACCAAGAGACCCAGTACTTC
>NA|TRBV27|TRBD2|TRBJ2-1
CDSSRPGAGGVNEQFF
TGTGACAGCAGTCGACCAGGGGCGGGAGGTGTTAATGAGCAGTTCTTC
>few|TRBV18|NA|TRBJ1-4
CASSPRLRQGGEKLFF
TGTGCCAGCTCACCACGTCTGCGGCAGGGTGGAGAAAAACTGTTTTTT
>NA|TRBV7-2|TRBD1|TRBJ2-1
CASSAGTGTYNEQFF
TGTGCCAGCAGCGCCGGGACAGGGACCTACAATGAGCAGTTCTTC
>few|TRBV4-1|TRBD1|TRBJ1-2
CASSQDRGDYGYTF
TGCGCCAGCAGCCAAGACAGGGGGGACTATGGCTACACCTTC
>NA|TRBV20-1|NA|TRBJ1-5
CSARDTRGFSNQPQHF
TGCAGTGCTAGAGATACCCGGGGATTCAGCAATCAGCCCCAGCATTTT
>few|TRBV18|NA|TRBJ1-2
CASSPRQSFYGYTF
TGTGCCAGCTCACCTCGACAGAGCTTCTATGGCTACACCTTC
>NA|TRBV20-1|NA|TRBJ1-6
CSATPGGGESPLHF
TGCAGTGCTACCCCCGGGGGGGGGGAATCACCCCTCCACTTT
>NA|TRBV20-1|NA|TRBJ2-5
CSVHGSNQRIGGTGTQYF
TGCAGTGTCCACGGATCCAACCAAAGGATCGGAGGGACCGGGACCCAGTACTTC
>few|TRBV7-8|TRBD1|TRBJ2-7
CASSVTGVEQYF
TGTGCCAGCAGTGTCACAGGGGTCGAGCAGTACTTC
>NA|TRBV4-1|NA|TRBJ2-1
CASTGPGLNNEQFF
TGCGCCAGCACCGGGCCAGGGCTGAACAATGAGCAGTTCTTC
>few|TRBV7-8|NA|TRBJ2-7
CASSLGPDVAYEQYF
TGTGCCAGCAGCTTAGGCCCAGATGTAGCCTACGAGCAGTACTTC
>few|TRBV11-3|TRBD2|TRBJ2-3
CASRRAGGATDTQYF
TGTGCCAGCAGACGAGCGGGAGGGGCCACAGATACGCAGTATTTT
>NA|TRBV3-1|NA|TRBJ1-2
CASRTGTYGYTF
TGTGCCAGCAGGACCGGGACCTATGGCTACACCTTC
>few|TRBV12-3/TRBV12-4|TRBD2|TRBJ2-1
CASSLEPLADKQFF
TGTGCCAGCAGTTTAGAGCCACTAGCGGATAAGCAGTTCTTC
>few|TRBV7-2|NA|TRBJ2-5
CASSSYSGLSETQYF
TGTGCCAGCAGCTCGTATTCGGGTCTCTCGGAGACCCAGTACTTC
>few|TRBV7-8|NA|TRBJ2-4
CASSLGGDKNIQYF
TGTGCCAGCAGCTTAGGGGGGGACAAAAACATTCAGTACTTC